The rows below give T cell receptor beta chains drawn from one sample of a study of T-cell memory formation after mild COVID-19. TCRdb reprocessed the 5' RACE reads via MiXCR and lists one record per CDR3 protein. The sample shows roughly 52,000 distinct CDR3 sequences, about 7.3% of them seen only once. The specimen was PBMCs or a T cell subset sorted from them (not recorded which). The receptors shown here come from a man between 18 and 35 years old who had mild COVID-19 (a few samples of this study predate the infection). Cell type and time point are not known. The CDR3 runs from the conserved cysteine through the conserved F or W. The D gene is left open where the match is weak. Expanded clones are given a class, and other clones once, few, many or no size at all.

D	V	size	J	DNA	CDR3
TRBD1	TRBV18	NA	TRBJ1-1	TGTGCCAGCTCTACTGGACAGGGAGGATTGACTGAAGCTTTCTTT	CASSTGQGGLTEAFF
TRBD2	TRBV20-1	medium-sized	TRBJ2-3	TGCAGTGCTAGGGACCCGGGGGGGAGCACAGATACGCAGTATTTT	CSARDPGGSTDTQYF
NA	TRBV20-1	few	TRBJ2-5	TGCAGTGCCCCCCGGGCCCAGTCGCTCCAAGAGACCCAGTACTTC	CSAPRAQSLQETQYF
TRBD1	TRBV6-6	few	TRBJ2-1	TGTGCCAGCAGCGGACAGGGTAGGGACAATGAGCAGTTCTTC	CASSGQGRDNEQFF
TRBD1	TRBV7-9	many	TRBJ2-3	TGTGCCAGCAGCCGACAGGGACCGGCAGATACGCAGTATTTT	CASSRQGPADTQYF
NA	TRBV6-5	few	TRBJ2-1	TGTGCCAGCAGTTCCCACCTGATCTCCTCGGACCAGCAGTTCTTC	CASSSHLISSDQQFF
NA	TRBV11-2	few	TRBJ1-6	TGTGCCAGCAGCGTCTTATGGGGGCCAAATTCACCCCTCCACTTT	CASSVLWGPNSPLHF
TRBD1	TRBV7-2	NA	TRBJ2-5	TGTGCCAGCAGCCGGGACAGGGGTTGGGAGACCCAGTACTTC	CASSRDRGWETQYF
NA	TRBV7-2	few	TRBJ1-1	TGTGCCAGCAGTAAACGAGACTGGGACACTGAAGCTTTCTTT	CASSKRDWDTEAFF
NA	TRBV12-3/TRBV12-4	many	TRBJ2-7	TGTGCCAGCAGTCAAGTGCTGGACTACGAGCAGTACTTC	CASSQVLDYEQYF
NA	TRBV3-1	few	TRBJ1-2	TGTGCCAGCAGCCAAGATTGGGGTGACTATGGCTACACCTTC	CASSQDWGDYGYTF
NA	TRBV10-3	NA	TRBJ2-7	TGTGCCATCCATAAGGGGGGGGGCGACGAGCAGTACTTC	CAIHKGGGDEQYF
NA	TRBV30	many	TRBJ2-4	TGTGCCTGGAGTGTAAATCGCATTCAGTACTTC	CAWSVNRIQYF
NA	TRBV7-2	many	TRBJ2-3	TGTGCCAGCAGCTTAGGCTTCATATTGCGGGGTTTGGGAGATACGCAGTATTTT	CASSLGFILRGLGDTQYF
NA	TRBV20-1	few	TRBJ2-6	TGCAGTGCGACCGGGGCCGGAGGGGCCAACGTCCTGACTTTC	CSATGAGGANVLTF
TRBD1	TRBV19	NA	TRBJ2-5	TGTGCCAGTAGCCAAGGACAGGGACGCAAAGAAGTCCGAGAGACCCAGTACTTC	CASSQGQGRKEVRETQYF
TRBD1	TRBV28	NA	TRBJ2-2	TGTGCCAGCAGCCGGGACAGCCACACCGGGGAGCTGTTTTTT	CASSRDSHTGELFF
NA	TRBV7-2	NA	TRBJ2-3	TGTGCCAGCAGCTTGAAAAGGGGCGGCACAGATACGCAGTATTTT	CASSLKRGGTDTQYF
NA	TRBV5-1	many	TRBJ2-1	TGCGCCAGCAGCTTGGCAGCGGACAGCTACAATGAGCAGTTCTTC	CASSLAADSYNEQFF
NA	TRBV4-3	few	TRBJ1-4	TGCGCCAGCAGCCAAGCGGGACCTGGGCGGGGCGAAAAACTGTTTTTT	CASSQAGPGRGEKLFF
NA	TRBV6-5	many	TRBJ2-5	TGTGCCAGCAGCCCGTTAGCTAGTCCGGAGACCCAGTACTTC	CASSPLASPETQYF
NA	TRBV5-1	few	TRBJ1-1	TGCGCCAGCAGCCCTCCCGCGAACACTGAAGCTTTCTTT	CASSPPANTEAFF